This T cell receptor (beta chain) emerged from a study of T cell responses to AZD1222 COVID-19 vaccine. Study-level information: Samples with a second dose at about 4 or about 12 weeks were pooled together. Study results and limitations: Unmutated variant regions are reportedly the target of nearly half of TCRs that are spike-specific. A mostly white British donor set with more females was recruited, and clonal diversity was possibly underestimated.

The CDR3 totals 15 residues. In germline, CDR1 is SEHNR, CDR2 FQNEAQ (reference sequence). Between the trimmed V and J ends, which lost 4 bases and 0 bases, there was a span of 12 bases. In regard to this clone: The antigen is undetermined.

Clones were sequenced by immunoSEQ multiplex PCR, and TCRdb holds only the in-frame ones, with some missing. The table lists about 120,000 clones, approximately 87% of them singletons. The sequencing used peripheral blood, collected on day 0 of AZD1222 vaccination. This TCR derives from an adult in good health. This chain joins TRBV7-9 and TRBJ1-1, with D possibly being TRBD1 (5 bases). The CDR3 spells CASSWGRGMNTEAFF. The CDR3 DNA sequence: TGTGCCAGCAGCTGGGGACGGGGGATGAACACTGAAGCTTTCTTT.